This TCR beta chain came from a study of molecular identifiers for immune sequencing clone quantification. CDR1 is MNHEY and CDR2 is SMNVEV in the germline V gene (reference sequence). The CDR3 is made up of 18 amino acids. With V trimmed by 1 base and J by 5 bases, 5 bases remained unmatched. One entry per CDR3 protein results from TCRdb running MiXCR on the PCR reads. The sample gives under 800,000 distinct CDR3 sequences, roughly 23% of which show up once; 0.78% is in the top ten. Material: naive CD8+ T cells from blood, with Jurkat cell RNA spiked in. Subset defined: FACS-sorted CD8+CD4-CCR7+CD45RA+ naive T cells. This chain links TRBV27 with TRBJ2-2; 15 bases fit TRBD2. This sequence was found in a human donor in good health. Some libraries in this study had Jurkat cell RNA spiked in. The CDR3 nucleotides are TGTGCCAGCAGTTTATTGGGACTAGCGGGAGGTGGGACCGGGGAGCTGTTTTTT. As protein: CASSLLGLAGGGTGELFF.